This TCR beta chain is from a study of CD8+CD57+ T cells in acquired aplastic anemia. In its sample, this clonotype was seen many times. V lost 5 bases to trimming and J lost 7 bases, with 15 bases between them. The CDR3 totals 14 residues. Patients selected for sequencing had displayed CD8+CD57+ cell expansion by flow cytometry. Receipt of therapy had not occurred in any patient by the time of blood sampling. TCR beta VDJ combinations and CDR3 sequences were profiled from genomic DNA. TCRdb re-derived calls from the reads in MiXCR, one entry per CDR3 protein. The sample has a few hundred thousand distinct CDR3 sequences; more than 25% are singletons.

The gene calls are TRBV12-3 or TRBV12-4 and TRBJ1-5; the D is unclear. This sequence was found in a human donor with aplastic anemia. Input material: sorted CD4+, CD8+, or CD8+CD57+ T cells (not recorded which) from PBMCs. The DNA of the CDR3 is TGTGCCAGCAGTCGGACCGGGAGGCAACAGCCCCAGCATTTT. Encoded protein: CASSRTGRQQPQHF.